These 8 T cell receptor beta chains were sequenced from one sample in a study of T cell responses to AZD1222 COVID-19 vaccine. The table came from immunoSEQ multiplex PCR; TCRdb's copy has only in-frame clones and leaves some out. Among tens of thousands of clones listed, more than 75% were seen once. The material was peripheral blood, obtained on day 0 of AZD1222 vaccination. The source of these receptors is an adult in good health.

The chain employs TRBV5-6 and TRBJ2-7; possible D gene TRBD1, 6 bases. The length of the CDR3 is 15 residues. Germline CDR1 SGHDT, CDR2 YYEEEE. V lost 2 bases, J lost 5 bases, and 17 bases lay in between. The CDR3 spells CASSFGTGIGNEQYF. CDR3 nucleotide sequence: TGTGCCAGCAGCTTCGGAACAGGGATAGGCAACGAGCAGTACTTC.

This clone was detected once. The junction shows a germline mismatch at one end, possibly a read error. The chain joins TRBV15 to TRBJ2-1, with 11 bases identical to TRBD2. The CDR3 consists of 17 residues. Looked up from germline, CDR1 is LNHNV and CDR2 is YYDKDF (reference sequence). CDR3 sequence (DNA): TGTGCCACCAGCCGAGATGAGGCTAGCGGGAGGATGGGCGAGCAGTTCTTC. It translates to CATSRDEASGRMGEQFF. Combining the CDR3 with reference TRBV15 and TRBJ2-1 gives the whole variable domain DAMVIQNPRYQVTQFGKPVTLSCSQTLNHNVMYWYQQKSSQAPKLLFHYYDKDFNNEADTPDNFQSRRPNTSFCFLDIRSPGLGDTAMYLCATSRDEASGRMGEQFFGPGTRLTVL.

This chain links TRBV4-2 with TRBJ2-2; D gene ambiguous. The CDR3 covers 16 residues. Trimming left V 0 bases short and J 7 bases short, with 15 bases between. CDR1 LGHNA and CDR2 YNFKEQ come from the germline V gene. The DNA of the CDR3 is TGTGCCAGCAGCCAAGACAACGCAGACCTCGGCGGGGAGCTGTTTTTT. As protein: CASSQDNADLGGELFF.

The chain combines TRBV7-3 with TRBJ2-3; unclear D gene. The germline CDR1 and CDR2 sequences are SGHTA and FQGTGA. This CDR3 is 15 amino acids long. V lost 2 bases and J lost 1, with 10 bases in between. The CDR3 protein is CASSLVGVRTDTQYF. The CDR3 nucleotides read TGTGCCAGCAGCTTAGTTGGGGTTCGCACAGATACGCAGTATTTT. The whole variable domain, remainder taken from reference TRBV7-3 and TRBJ2-3, is GAGVSQTPSNKVTEKGKYVELRCDPISGHTALYWYRQSLGQGPEFLIYFQGTGAADDSGLPNDRFFAVRPEGSVSTLKIQRTERGDSAVYLCASSLVGVRTDTQYFGPGTRLTVL.

The V and J genes are TRBV13 and TRBJ2-2, with 9 bases fitting TRBD1. V was clipped by 4 bases and J by 4 bases; unmatched bases: 1. This CDR3 has 14 amino acids. Germline V CDR1 and CDR2: PRHDT, FYEKMQ (reference sequence). In DNA form, the CDR3 reads TGTGCCAGCAGCTCGACAGGGGGCACCGGGGAGCTGTTTTTT. The encoded protein is CASSSTGGTGELFF.

The gene calls are TRBV2 and TRBJ2-1; 7 nucleotides agree with TRBD2. V shed 3 bases, J shed 0 bases, and the junction held 11 bases outside the gene matches. The CDR3 extends over 18 amino acids. Per germline, CDR1 SNHLY and CDR2 FYNNEI. CDR3 in amino acids: CASSDPFERGSSYNEQFF. CDR3 nucleotide sequence: TGTGCCAGCAGTGACCCCTTTGAGCGGGGAAGCTCCTACAATGAGCAGTTCTTC.

This CDR3 is CASRTGQDNEQFF. The CDR3 nucleotides are TGTGCCAGCAGAACGGGACAGGACAATGAGCAGTTCTTC. The rearrangement joins TRBV6-5 to TRBJ2-1; 8 positions agree with TRBD1. V was clipped by 6 bases and J by 5 bases; unmatched bases: 3. Looked up from germline, CDR1 is MNHEY and CDR2 is SVGAGI. There are 13 residues in the CDR3.

This clone appeared a few times. The J gene is TRBJ2-5, the V gene TRBV5-4; D is uncertain. Germline V gene lookup returns CDR1 SGHNT and CDR2 YYREEE (reference sequence). The CDR3 consists of 14 residues. With 4 bases removed from V and 0 bases from J, the gap between germline ends came to 10 bases. CDR3 protein: CASSPDPHQETQYF. The CDR3 DNA is TGTGCCAGCAGCCCTGACCCACACCAAGAGACCCAGTACTTC. The entire variable domain, with the rest obtained from reference TRBV5-4 and TRBJ2-5, is as follows: ETGVTQSPTHLIKTRGQQVTLRCSSQSGHNTVSWYQQALGQGPQFIFQYYREEENGRGNFPPRFSGLQFPNYSSELNVNALELDDSALYLCASSPDPHQETQYFGPGTRLLVL.